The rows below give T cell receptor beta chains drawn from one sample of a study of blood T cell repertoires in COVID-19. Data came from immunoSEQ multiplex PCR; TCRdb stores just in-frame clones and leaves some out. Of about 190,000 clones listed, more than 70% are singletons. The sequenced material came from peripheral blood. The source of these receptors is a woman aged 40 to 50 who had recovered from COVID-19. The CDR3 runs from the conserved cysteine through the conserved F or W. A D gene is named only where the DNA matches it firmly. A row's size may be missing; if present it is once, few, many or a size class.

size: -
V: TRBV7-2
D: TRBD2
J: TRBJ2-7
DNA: TGTGCCAGCAGCTTAGTTAGCGGGAGGGCCGTTTACGAGCAGTACTTC
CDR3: CASSLVSGRAVYEQYF

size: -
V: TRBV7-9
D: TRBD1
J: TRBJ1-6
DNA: TGTGCCAGCAGCCCACAGGGGGAATCACCCCTCCACTTT
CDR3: CASSPQGESPLHF

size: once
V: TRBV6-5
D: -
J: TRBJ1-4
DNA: TGTGCCAGCAGTTACTCGAGGGGGTTGAATGAAAAACTGTTTTTT
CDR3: CASSYSRGLNEKLFF

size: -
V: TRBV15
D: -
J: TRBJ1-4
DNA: TGTGCCACCAGCAGGGACCGTCAAAGGGGAGAAAAACTGTTTTTT
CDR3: CATSRDRQRGEKLFF

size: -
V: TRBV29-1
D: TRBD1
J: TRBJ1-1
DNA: TGCAGCGTAGAGGGACAGGGGACTGAAGCTTTCTTT
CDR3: CSVEGQGTEAFF

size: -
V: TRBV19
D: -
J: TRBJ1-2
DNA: TGTGCCAGTAGTACGTCCTCAGGGTGGGGCTATGGCTACACCTTC
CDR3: CASSTSSGWGYGYTF

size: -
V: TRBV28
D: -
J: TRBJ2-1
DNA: TGTGCCAGCAGTTTAGTGGGGAGCAATGAGCAGTTCTTC
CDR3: CASSLVGSNEQFF

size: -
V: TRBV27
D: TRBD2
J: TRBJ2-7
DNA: TGTGCCAGCAGTTTCGGGGGACTAGCGCGCGAGCAGTACTTC
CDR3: CASSFGGLAREQYF

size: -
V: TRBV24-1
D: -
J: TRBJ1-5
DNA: TGTGCCACCAGTGGGCGGAATAGCAATCAGCCCCAGCATTTT
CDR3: CATSGRNSNQPQHF

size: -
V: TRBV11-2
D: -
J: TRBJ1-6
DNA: TGTGCCAGCAGCCTTTCAGGGGAGTATCATTCACCCCTCCACTTT
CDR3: CASSLSGEYHSPLHF

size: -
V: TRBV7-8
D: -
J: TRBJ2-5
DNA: TGTGCCAGCAGTCGACGGCAAGAGACCCAGTACTTC
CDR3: CASSRRQETQYF

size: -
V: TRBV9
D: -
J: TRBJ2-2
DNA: TGTGCCAGCAGCGTCAGCCAGGGGAACACCGGGGAGCTGTTTTTT
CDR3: CASSVSQGNTGELFF

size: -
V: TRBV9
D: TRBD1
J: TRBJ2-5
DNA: TGTGCCAGCAGCGAACAGGGGGGTGGAGAGACCCAGTACTTC
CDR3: CASSEQGGGETQYF

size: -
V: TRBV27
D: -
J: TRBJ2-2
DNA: TGTGCCAGCAGTTTCGCCAGTACGACCGGGGAGCTGTTTTTT
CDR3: CASSFASTTGELFF

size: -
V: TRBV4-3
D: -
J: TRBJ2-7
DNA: TGCGCCAGCAGCCAAGACTTGGGAGGCCTCGGATCCTACGAGCAGTACTTC
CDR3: CASSQDLGGLGSYEQYF